Sequencing of this T cell receptor beta chain was carried out in a study of early T cells in non-severe SARS-CoV-2 infection. Overall study context: Sequenced material consisted of bulk RNA (from unsorted whole blood), and chains were unpaired.

Trimming cost V 1 base and J 4 bases, with 20 bases left between them. This CDR3 is 18 amino acids long. Germline loops: CDR1 MGHRA, CDR2 YSYEKL. Regarding the study as a whole: The VDJdb matching leaned toward anti-spike CD8 responses and overlooked private and CD4 specificities.

This clonotype was counted only a few times. Its antigen is unidentified. Unique molecular identifiers (one per individual cDNA molecule) were attached. Each CDR3 protein is one row after TCRdb ran MiXCR on the 5' RACE reads. The data contain 81,000 or so distinct CDR3 sequences, roughly 12% of them seen just once; the ten biggest clones take up around 3.5%. Specimen: whole blood. The rearrangement links TRBV4-1 to TRBJ2-1; D possibly corresponds to TRBD2 (5 bases). The receptor was isolated from an adult who was a healthcare worker with PCR-confirmed SARS-CoV-2 infection or an uninfected control (not recorded which). Here the CDR3 reads CASSQGPSGSGFYNEQFF. The CDR3, as DNA: TGCGCCAGCAGCCAAGGGCCCTCGGGGAGCGGCTTTTACAATGAGCAGTTCTTC.